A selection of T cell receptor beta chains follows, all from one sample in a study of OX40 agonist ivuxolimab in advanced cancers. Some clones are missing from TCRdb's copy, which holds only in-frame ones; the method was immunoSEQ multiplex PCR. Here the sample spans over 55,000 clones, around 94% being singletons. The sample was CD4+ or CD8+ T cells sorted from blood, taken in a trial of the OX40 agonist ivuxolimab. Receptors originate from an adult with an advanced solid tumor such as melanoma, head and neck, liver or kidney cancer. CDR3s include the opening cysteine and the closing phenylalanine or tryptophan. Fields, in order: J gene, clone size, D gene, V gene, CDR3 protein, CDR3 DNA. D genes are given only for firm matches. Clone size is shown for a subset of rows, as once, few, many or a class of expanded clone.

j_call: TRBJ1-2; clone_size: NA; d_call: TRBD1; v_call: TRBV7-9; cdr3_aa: CASSIGGQGKDGYTF; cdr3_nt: TGTGCCAGCAGCATAGGGGGACAGGGGAAAGATGGCTACACCTTC
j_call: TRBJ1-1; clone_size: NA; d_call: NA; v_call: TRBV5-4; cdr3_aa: CASSFIGTNTEAFF; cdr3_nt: TGTGCCAGCAGCTTTATAGGAACGAACACTGAAGCTTTCTTT
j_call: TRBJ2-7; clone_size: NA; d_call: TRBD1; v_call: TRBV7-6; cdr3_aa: CASSSGGDRGDEQYF; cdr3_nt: TGTGCCAGCAGCTCCGGGGGGGACAGGGGCGACGAGCAGTACTTC
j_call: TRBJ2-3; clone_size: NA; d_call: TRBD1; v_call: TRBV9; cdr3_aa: CASSTRDRVTDTQYF; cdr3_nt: TGTGCCAGCAGCACTCGAGACAGGGTCACAGATACGCAGTATTTT
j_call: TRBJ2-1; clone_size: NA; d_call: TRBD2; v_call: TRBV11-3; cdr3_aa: CASSLRGGSYNEQFF; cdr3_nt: TGTGCCAGCAGCCTACGGGGGGGCTCCTACAATGAGCAGTTCTTC
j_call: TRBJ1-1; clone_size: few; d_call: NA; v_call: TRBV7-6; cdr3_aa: CASRPGLGMNTEAFF; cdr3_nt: TGTGCCAGCAGACCGGGTCTGGGGATGAACACTGAAGCTTTCTTT
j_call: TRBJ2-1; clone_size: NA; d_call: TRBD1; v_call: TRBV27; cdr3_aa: CASSSLGDRVGNEQFF; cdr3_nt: TGTGCCAGCAGTTCATTAGGGGACAGGGTGGGCAATGAGCAGTTCTTC
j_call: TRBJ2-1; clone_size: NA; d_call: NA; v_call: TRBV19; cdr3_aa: CASKVGTPLGEQFF; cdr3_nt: TGTGCCAGTAAGGTGGGGACGCCCTTAGGTGAGCAGTTCTTC
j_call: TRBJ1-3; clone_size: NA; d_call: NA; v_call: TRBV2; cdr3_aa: CASGAGNTIYF; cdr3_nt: TGTGCCAGCGGCGCCGGAAACACCATATATTTT
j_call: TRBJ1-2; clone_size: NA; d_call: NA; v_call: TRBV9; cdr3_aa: CASSVGSSAANYGYTF; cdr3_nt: TGTGCCAGCAGCGTAGGCAGTTCGGCGGCAAACTATGGCTACACCTTC